The next 17 T cell receptor beta chains were all read from a single sample in a study of cytomegalovirus exposure and HLA in healthy donors. Primers for the PCR totalled 60 Vbeta and 13 Jbeta. Repertoires were generated with immunoSEQ multiplex PCR, while TCRdb's copy carries only in-frame clones and drops some. Of about 93,000 clones listed, around four fifths were seen once; the top ten hold about 3%. The sample consisted of PBMCs. The receptors stem from a middle-aged woman in good health and CMV-seronegative.

This clone was observed once. The chain links TRBV5-1 to TRBJ2-1, with D possibly being TRBD1 (6 bases). The V gene lost 6 bases and the J gene lost 9 bases, with 22 bases spanning the gap. Germline V gene data show CDR1 as SGHRS and CDR2 as YFSETQ. The CDR3 totals 15 residues. The CDR3: CASTSSGQLSGEQFF. CDR3 bases: TGCGCCAGCACCTCCAGTGGACAGTTGAGCGGTGAGCAGTTCTTC.

The chain employs TRBV28 and TRBJ1-2, with D possibly TRBD1 on 5 matching bases. The V and J ends lost 8 bases and 1 base respectively, with 14 bases between them. CDR3 length equals 14 residues. The V gene's germline CDR1 is MDHEN and CDR2 SYDVKM. The CDR3, as DNA: TGTGCCAGCCAGCGGGGGACTAATAACTATGGCTACACCTTC. It encodes CASQRGTNNYGYTF.

The V gene is TRBV5-4, the J gene TRBJ2-3, with 12 bases lining up with TRBD2. J was trimmed by 3 bases and V by 6 bases; bases with no gene match: 8. Germline lookup yields CDR1 SGHNT and CDR2 YYREEE (reference sequence). The CDR3 sequence is 16 residues long. The CDR3 sequence: CASTPTSGRGTDTQYF. For the CDR3, the DNA is TGTGCCAGCACCCCGACTAGCGGGAGAGGGACAGATACGCAGTATTTT. The full variable domain, in which reference TRBV5-4 and TRBJ2-3 provide the parts outside the CDR3, is ETGVTQSPTHLIKTRGQQVTLRCSSQSGHNTVSWYQQALGQGPQFIFQYYREEENGRGNFPPRFSGLQFPNYSSELNVNALELDDSALYLCASTPTSGRGTDTQYFGPGTRLTVL.

The V call is TRBV14, the J call TRBJ2-6; 11 positions agree with TRBD1. CDR1 and CDR2 from the germline V gene are SGHDN and FVKESK. V shed 4 bases, J shed 1 base, and the junction held 0 bases outside the gene matches. The CDR3 loop spans 16 amino acids. CDR3: CASSRDRGSGANVLTF. CDR3 sequence (DNA): TGTGCCAGCAGCCGGGACAGGGGGTCTGGGGCCAACGTCCTGACTTTC.

In regard to this clone: One end of the junction is discordant with germline, which a read error may explain. The chain is built from TRBV7-2 and TRBJ1-2; D gene unclear. The CDR3 is made up of 13 amino acids. In germline, CDR1 is SGHTA, CDR2 FQGNSA. The CDR3 spells CASSLGGPHGYPF. The CDR3 DNA sequence: TGTGCCAGCAGCTTAGGAGGTCCTCATGGCTACCCCTTC. The complete variable domain, with remaining parts taken from reference TRBV7-2 and TRBJ1-2, reads GAGVSQSPSNKVTEKGKDVELRCDPISGHTALYWYRQSLGQGLEFLIYFQGNSAPDKSGLPSDRFSAERTGGSVSTLTIQRTQQEDSAVYLCASSLGGPHGYPFGSGTRLTVV.

The chain carries TRBV5-1 and TRBJ2-1; TRBD2 agrees at 10 bases. V shed 0 bases and J 7 bases; nucleotides not matched to a gene: 13. Looked up from germline, CDR1 is SGHRS and CDR2 is YFSETQ. This CDR3 region has 18 residues. The CDR3 here is CASSLGGASGRRDNEQFF. The CDR3 nucleotides read TGCGCCAGCAGCTTGGGCGGCGCTAGCGGGAGAAGGGATAATGAGCAGTTCTTC.

CDR3 DNA sequence: TGTGCCAGCAGTTTAACAGTTAACTATGGCTACACCTTC. Its translation is CASSLTVNYGYTF. The chain uses TRBV6-1 and TRBJ1-2; no reliable D call. Trimming took 5 bases from V and 1 from J, leaving 8 bases between them. Germline V gene sequence: CDR1 MNHNS, CDR2 SASEGT. The CDR3 length is 13 residues.

The J gene is TRBJ2-5, the V gene TRBV28; possibly TRBD1 for D (5 bases). The CDR3 length is 14 residues. Germline CDR1 and CDR2: MDHEN and SYDVKM. V dropped 6 bases and J dropped 2 bases, with 13 bases sitting between them. The CDR3 DNA reads as TGTGCCAGCAGGAGATCAGGGAAACAAGAGACCCAGTACTTC. This encodes CASRRSGKQETQYF.

This CDR3 reads CASSLSGTGGLDTQYF. CDR3 DNA sequence: TGTGCCAGCAGCCTATCCGGGACAGGGGGGTTGGATACGCAGTATTTT. This chain links TRBV11-2 with TRBJ2-3; TRBD1 matches 11 bases. The germline V gene has CDR1 SGHAT and CDR2 FQNNGV. This CDR3 spans 16 amino acids. Germline trimming cut 5 bases from V and 6 bases from J; bases unmatched to any gene: 10. Full variable domain (rest looked up from reference TRBV11-2 and TRBJ2-3): EAGVAQSPRYKIIEKRQSVAFWCNPISGHATLYWYQQILGQGPKLLIQFQNNGVVDDSQLPKDRFSAERLKGVDSTLKIQPAKLEDSAVYLCASSLSGTGGLDTQYFGPGTRLTVL.

This clone was observed a few times. CDR3 region: CASSMAPPQGTQYF. In DNA form, the CDR3 reads TGTGCCAGTAGTATGGCACCCCCACAGGGAACCCAGTACTTC. V and J are TRBV19 and TRBJ2-5; possible D gene TRBD1, 6 bases. Trimming pared 3 bases from V and 8 bases from J, leaving 16 bases between. This CDR3 comprises 14 residues. In germline, CDR1 is LNHDA, CDR2 SQIVND (reference sequence).

The CDR3 DNA reads TGTGCCAGCAGCTTTAAAAGAGGGAATGAGCAGTTCTTC. It codes for CASSFKRGNEQFF. This sequence joins TRBV7-3 and TRBJ2-1, with a possible D match to TRBD2 (5 bases). The CDR3 totals 13 residues. Deletions cut 3 bases from V and 7 bases from J, with 10 bases between. The V gene's germline CDR1 is SGHTA and CDR2 FQGTGA.

V is TRBV7-6 and J is TRBJ1-3; D is undetermined. CDR1 is SGHVS, CDR2 FNYEAQ, per germline. Trimming pared 4 bases from V and 1 base from J, leaving 11 bases between. CDR3 length: 15 amino acids. The CDR3: CASSSPVRSGNTIYF. The CDR3 DNA follows: TGTGCCAGCAGCTCGCCCGTGCGTTCTGGAAACACCATATATTTT.

The chain links TRBV6-5 to TRBJ2-3, with TRBD2 matching 7 bases. The V gene's germline CDR1 is MNHEY and CDR2 SVGAGI. The CDR3 runs to 16 residues. The V gene end was trimmed by 4 bases and the J gene end by 3 bases; junction bases not matched to a gene: 10. CDR3 nucleotides: TGTGCCAGCAGTTCTCACGGAGGAGCGGGAACAGATACGCAGTATTTT. It yields the protein CASSSHGGAGTDTQYF.

V gene TRBV29-1 combines with J gene TRBJ2-1; TRBD2 matches 15 bases. Germline V gene lookup returns CDR1 SQVTM and CDR2 ANQGSEA. This CDR3 is 14 amino acids long. V shed 3 bases and J 9 bases; nucleotides not matched to a gene: 3. CDR3: CSVELGLAGGEQFF. In nucleotides, the CDR3 is TGCAGCGTTGAGTTGGGACTAGCGGGAGGTGAGCAGTTCTTC.

The table lists this clone with many counts. The rearrangement links TRBV29-1 to TRBJ2-7; 9 bases fit TRBD2. V gave up 3 bases and J gave up 6 bases; unmatched junction bases: 6. The germline V gene has CDR1 SQVTM and CDR2 ANQGSEA. CDR3 length equals 13 residues. The CDR3 DNA follows: TGCAGCGTTGAGTGGCGGGAGGGAAGCGAGCAGTACTTC. This sequence encodes CSVEWREGSEQYF.

The V call is TRBV30, the J call TRBJ1-6, with 7 bases aligning to TRBD1. CDR1 and CDR2 from the germline V gene are GTSNPN and SVGIG (reference sequence). This CDR3 contains 13 residues. This chain's CDR3 is CGQGGFNNSPLHF. For the CDR3, the DNA is TGTGGGCAGGGGGGATTCAATAATTCACCCCTCCACTTT.

The V and J genes are TRBV5-1 and TRBJ2-4; 8 positions agree with TRBD2. The germline gives CDR1 SGHRS, CDR2 YFSETQ. This CDR3 is 14 amino acids long. J was trimmed by 6 bases and V by 6 bases; bases with no gene match: 8. The CDR3 is CASTWTSQGNIQYF. For the CDR3, the DNA is TGCGCCAGCACTTGGACTAGCCAGGGAAACATTCAGTACTTC.